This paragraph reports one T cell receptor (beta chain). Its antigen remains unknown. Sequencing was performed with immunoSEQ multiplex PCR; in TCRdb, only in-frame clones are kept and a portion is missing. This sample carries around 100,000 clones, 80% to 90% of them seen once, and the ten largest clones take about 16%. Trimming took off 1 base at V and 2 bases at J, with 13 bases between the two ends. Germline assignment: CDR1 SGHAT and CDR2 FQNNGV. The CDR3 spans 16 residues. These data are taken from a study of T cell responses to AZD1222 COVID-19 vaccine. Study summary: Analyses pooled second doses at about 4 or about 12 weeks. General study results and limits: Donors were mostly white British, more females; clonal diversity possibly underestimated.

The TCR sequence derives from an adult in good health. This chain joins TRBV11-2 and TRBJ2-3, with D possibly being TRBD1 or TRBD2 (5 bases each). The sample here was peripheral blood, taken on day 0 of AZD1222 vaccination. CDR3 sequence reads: CASSLVEGEITDTQYF. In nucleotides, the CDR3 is TGTGCCAGCAGCTTAGTGGAAGGGGAGATCACAGATACGCAGTATTTT.